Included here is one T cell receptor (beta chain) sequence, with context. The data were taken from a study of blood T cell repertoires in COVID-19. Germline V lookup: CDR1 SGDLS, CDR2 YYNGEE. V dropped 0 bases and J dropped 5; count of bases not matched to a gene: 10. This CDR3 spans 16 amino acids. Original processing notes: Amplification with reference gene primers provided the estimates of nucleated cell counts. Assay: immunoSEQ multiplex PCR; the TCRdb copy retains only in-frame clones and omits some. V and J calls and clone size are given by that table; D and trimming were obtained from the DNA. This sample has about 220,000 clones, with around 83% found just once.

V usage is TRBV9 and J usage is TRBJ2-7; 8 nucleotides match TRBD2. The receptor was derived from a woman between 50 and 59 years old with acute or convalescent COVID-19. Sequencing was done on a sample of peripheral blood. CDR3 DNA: TGTGCCAGCAGCGTAGTTGCGGGAGGCGGGACGCACGAGCAGTACTTC. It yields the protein CASSVVAGGGTHEQYF.